What follows are 10 T cell receptor beta chains derived from one specimen sequenced in a study of blood T cell repertoires in COVID-19. The method was immunoSEQ multiplex PCR; TCRdb's version includes in-frame clones alone and lacks a portion of them. The sample records 210,000 or so clones, almost 85% being singletons. The sequenced sample was peripheral blood. The source is a man aged 50-59 years with COVID-19, enrolled during active disease.

The chain couples TRBV5-1 to TRBJ2-1; 9 bases line up with TRBD2. V was pared by 4 bases and J by 0 bases, with 11 bases of the junction left unmatched. The CDR3 runs 18 residues. CDR1 is SGHRS, CDR2 YFSETQ, per germline. CDR3 sequence reads: CASSLPSGGQSSYNEQFF. Written as DNA, the CDR3 is TGCGCCAGCAGCCTACCAAGCGGGGGGCAAAGCTCCTACAATGAGCAGTTCTTC.

The V call is TRBV5-7, the J call TRBJ1-5; D gene unclear. TRBV5-7 is an ORF, with its function uncertain. The CDR3 is made up of 15 amino acids. Trimming shortened V by 2 bases and J by 0 bases, and 9 bases separated the two germline ends. This chain's CDR3 is CASSFWGDSNQPQHF. Here the CDR3 DNA reads TGTGCCAGCAGCTTTTGGGGAGATAGCAATCAGCCCCAGCATTTT.

The rearrangement joins TRBV10-3 to TRBJ2-1, with 13 bases identical to TRBD2. The germline V gene has CDR1 ENHRY and CDR2 SYGVKD. The CDR3 consists of 14 residues. Germline trimming cut 10 bases from V and 6 bases from J; bases unmatched to any gene: 6. As DNA, the CDR3 is TGTGCCACGCTTACTAGCGGGGGGGCCAATGAGCAGTTCTTC. It is translated as CATLTSGGANEQFF.

The V call is TRBV28, the J call TRBJ2-7; TRBD1 aligns across 10 bases. The CDR3 is 15 residues long. CDR1 is MDHEN and CDR2 is SYDVKM in the germline V gene. Germline trimming cut 5 bases from V and 6 bases from J; bases unmatched to any gene: 10. The CDR3 loop is CASSQWDRGSGEQYF. CDR3 DNA: TGTGCCAGCAGTCAATGGGACAGGGGAAGTGGCGAGCAGTACTTC.

This rearrangement joins TRBV9 to TRBJ1-2, with a weak D call TRBD1 (5 bases). The CDR3 totals 13 residues. V shed 0 bases and J shed 8 bases, with 11 bases lying between them. Germline lookup yields CDR1 SGDLS and CDR2 YYNGEE. CDR3 nucleotides: TGTGCCAGCAGCGTAGAGGGAGGGGTAGGCTACACCTTC. It encodes CASSVEGGVGYTF.

The rearrangement joins TRBV5-1 to TRBJ2-3; TRBD2 is a possible D gene (6 bases). Germline V gives CDR1 SGHRS, CDR2 YFSETQ. This CDR3 contains 13 residues. V lost 3 bases to trimming and J lost 1 base, with 6 bases between them. CDR3 nucleotides: TGCGCCAGCAGCTGGGAGGGCACAGATACGCAGTATTTT. Protein product: CASSWEGTDTQYF.

This sequence joins TRBV25-1 and TRBJ1-6; a possible D gene is TRBD1 (6 bases). Germline CDR1 MGHDK, CDR2 SYGVNS. The CDR3 covers 15 residues. Trimming took off 0 bases at V and 6 bases at J, with 9 bases between the two ends. The CDR3 nucleotides read TGTGCCAGCAGTGAATACGGACAGTTTAATTCACCCCTCCACTTT. It encodes CASSEYGQFNSPLHF.

The rearrangement links TRBV7-9 to TRBJ2-7, with 9 bases identical to TRBD1. The CDR3 is 17 amino acids. The V gene end was trimmed by 1 base and the J gene end by 5 bases; junction bases not matched to a gene: 12. The V gene's germline CDR1 is SEHNR and CDR2 FQNEAQ (reference sequence). Written as DNA, the CDR3 is TGTGCCAGCAGCTTAGTTCTGCGACAGGGGGATATAAACGAGCAGTACTTC. Translation: CASSLVLRQGDINEQYF.

The chain is built from TRBV6-5 and TRBJ1-5; the D gene is possibly TRBD1 (6 bases). Germline lookup yields CDR1 MNHEY and CDR2 SVGAGI. CDR3 length equals 14 residues. V shed 6 bases and J shed 7 bases, with 16 bases lying between them. CDR3 in DNA: TGTGCCAGCAGCCGGGGGAGGGGGGACCAGCCCCAGCATTTT. Translated, it gives CASSRGRGDQPQHF.

The chain links TRBV11-2 to TRBJ1-2, with TRBD1 as a possible D gene (5 bases). Deletions cut 4 bases from V and 10 bases from J, with 16 bases between. CDR3 length equals 13 residues. The germline CDR1 and CDR2 sequences are SGHAT and FQNNGV. CDR3 nucleotide sequence: TGTGCCAGCAGCTCAGTCGGGGGTTTAGACTACACCTTC. This sequence encodes CASSSVGGLDYTF. Together with reference TRBV11-2 and TRBJ1-2, the CDR3 gives the full variable domain: EAGVAQSPRYKIIEKRQSVAFWCNPISGHATLYWYQQILGQGPKLLIQFQNNGVVDDSQLPKDRFSAERLKGVDSTLKIQPAKLEDSAVYLCASSSVGGLDYTFGSGTRLTVV.